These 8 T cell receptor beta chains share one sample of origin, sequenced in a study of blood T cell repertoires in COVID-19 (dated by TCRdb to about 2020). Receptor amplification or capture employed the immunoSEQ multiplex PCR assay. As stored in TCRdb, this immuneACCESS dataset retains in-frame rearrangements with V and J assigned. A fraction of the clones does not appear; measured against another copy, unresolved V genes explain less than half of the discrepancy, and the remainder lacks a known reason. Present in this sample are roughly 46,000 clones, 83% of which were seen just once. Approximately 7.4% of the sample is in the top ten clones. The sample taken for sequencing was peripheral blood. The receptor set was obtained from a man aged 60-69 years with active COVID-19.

The CDR3 protein is CASRTAGEQYF. CDR3 bases: TGTGCCAGCAGAACCGCGGGGGAGCAGTACTTC. V usage is TRBV3-1 (or the pseudogene TRBV3-2) and J usage is TRBJ2-7, with D possibly being TRBD2 (6 bases). Germline loops: CDR1 LGHDT, CDR2 YNNKEL (reference sequence). This CDR3 spans 11 amino acids. Trimming removed 6 bases from V and 7 bases from J, with 10 bases in between.

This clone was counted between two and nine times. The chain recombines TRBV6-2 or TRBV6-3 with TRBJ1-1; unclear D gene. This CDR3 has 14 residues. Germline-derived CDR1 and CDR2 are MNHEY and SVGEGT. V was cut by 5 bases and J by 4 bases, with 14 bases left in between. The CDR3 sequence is CASSPNREITEAFF. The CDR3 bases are TGTGCCAGCAGTCCCAACAGAGAGATCACTGAAGCTTTCTTT.

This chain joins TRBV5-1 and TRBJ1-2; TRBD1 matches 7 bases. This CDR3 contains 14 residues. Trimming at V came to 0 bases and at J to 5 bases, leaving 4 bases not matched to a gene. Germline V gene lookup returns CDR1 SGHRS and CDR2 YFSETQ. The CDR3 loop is CASSLDGRGYGYTF. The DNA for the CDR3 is TGCGCCAGCAGCTTGGATGGCAGGGGGTATGGCTACACCTTC.

CDR3 region: CASSLLPYEQYF. Here the CDR3 DNA reads TGTGCCAGCAGTTTACTCCCCTACGAGCAGTACTTC. J is TRBJ2-7 and V is TRBV28, with D unclear. The ends were cut back, 2 bases at V and 2 bases at J, with 4 bases in the middle. In germline, CDR1 is MDHEN, CDR2 SYDVKM. CDR3 length equals 12 residues. Full variable domain (outside the CDR3, taken from reference TRBV28 and TRBJ2-7): DVKVTQSSRYLVKRTGEKVFLECVQDMDHENMFWYRQDPGLGLRLIYFSYDVKMKEKGDIPEGYSVSREKKERFSLILESASTNQTSMYLCASSLLPYEQYFGPGTRLTVT.

The CDR3 DNA reads as TGTGCCAGCTCCCGCGAGACAGGATCCGCGAACACTGAAGCTTTCTTT. Protein sequence: CASSRETGSANTEAFF. The gene calls are TRBV18 and TRBJ1-1; tentatively, D is TRBD1 (6 bases). Deletions cut 6 bases from V and 1 base from J, with 18 bases between. The CDR3 extends over 16 amino acids. Looked up from germline, CDR1 is KGHSH and CDR2 is LQKENI.

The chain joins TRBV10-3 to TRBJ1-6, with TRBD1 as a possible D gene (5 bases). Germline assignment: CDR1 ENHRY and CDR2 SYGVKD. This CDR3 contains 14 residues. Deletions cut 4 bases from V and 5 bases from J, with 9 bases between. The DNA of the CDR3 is TGTGCCATCAGTGGCGCAGGGAATAATTCACCCCTCCACTTT. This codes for CAISGAGNNSPLHF.

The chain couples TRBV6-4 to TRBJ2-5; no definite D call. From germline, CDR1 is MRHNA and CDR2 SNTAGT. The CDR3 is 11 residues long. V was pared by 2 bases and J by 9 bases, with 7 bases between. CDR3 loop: CASSDGLAQYF. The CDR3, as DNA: TGTGCCAGCAGTGACGGGCTGGCCCAGTACTTC.

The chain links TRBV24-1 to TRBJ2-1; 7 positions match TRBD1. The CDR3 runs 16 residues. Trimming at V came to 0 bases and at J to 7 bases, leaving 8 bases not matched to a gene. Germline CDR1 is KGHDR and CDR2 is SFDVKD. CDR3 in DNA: TGTGCCACCAGTGATTTGTCTACAGGGGAAGTAAATGAGCAGTTCTTC. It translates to CATSDLSTGEVNEQFF.